This TCR beta chain was identified in a study of control samples from healthy donors and cancer patients. V shed 2 bases and J shed 2 bases, with 8 bases lying between them. From germline, CDR1 is SGHKS and CDR2 YYEKEE (reference sequence). The CDR3 loop spans 13 amino acids. Clones were sequenced by immunoSEQ multiplex PCR, and TCRdb holds only the in-frame ones, with some missing. This sample carries 150,000 to 200,000 clones, approximately 92% of them seen once, and the ten largest clones take almost 1.5%. Source material: blood. The sequence derives from a man aged 18 to 29 in good health. The gene calls are TRBV5-5 and TRBJ2-7, with D unclear. The CDR3 here is CASSFLTPYEQYF. In DNA, the CDR3 is TGTGCCAGCAGCTTTCTTACCCCCTACGAGCAGTACTTC.